This is a list of T cell receptor beta chains from one sample in a study of vaccination effects on CD4 cells after COVID-19. Their antigen targets remain unknown. This table comes from immunoSEQ multiplex PCR, and its TCRdb copy is limited to in-frame clones, with some not included. The sample carries roughly 24,000 clones, 80% to 90% recorded once. The specimen was CD4+ T cells from PBMCs cultured with SARS-CoV-2 spike peptides, collected after COVID-19 vaccination. These TCRs come from a human donor who received a COVID-19 vaccine. Some clones in this sample may be carry-over from other donors' samples. The CDR3 runs from the conserved cysteine through the conserved F or W. A D gene is named only where the DNA matches it firmly. The size of a clone is reported for some rows only, either as once, few or many, or as a class for expanded clones.

TRBJ1-3 - - 12 TRBV28 CASSSTRNTIYF TGTGCCAGCAGTTCAACACGAAACACCATATATTTT
TRBJ1-2 - - 11 TRBV29-1 CSADQGTGYTF TGCAGCGCTGACCAAGGGACGGGCTACACCTTC
TRBJ2-1 TRBD2 - 17 TRBV4-1 CASSQGSTGGTYNEQFF TGCGCCAGCAGCCAAGGCTCTACGGGGGGGACCTACAATGAGCAGTTCTTC
TRBJ1-5 - - 15 TRBV21-1 CASSKGTASNQPQHF TGTGCCAGCAGCAAAGGTACAGCAAGCAATCAGCCCCAGCATTTT
TRBJ2-2 - - 16 TRBV5-1 CASSFTELRGTGELFF TGCGCCAGCAGCTTCACAGAGCTAAGGGGCACCGGGGAGCTGTTTTTT
TRBJ1-5 TRBD1 - 15 TRBV2 CASSGAGGNGQPQHF TGTGCCAGCAGTGGTGCAGGGGGAAACGGTCAGCCCCAGCATTTT
TRBJ1-1 - - 12 TRBV30 CAWSGRNTEAFF TGTGCCTGGAGCGGACGGAACACTGAAGCTTTCTTT
TRBJ2-3 - few 14 TRBV5-6 CASSFGGRTDTQYF TGTGCCAGCAGTTTCGGAGGTCGCACAGATACGCAGTATTTT
TRBJ1-5 - - 12 TRBV27 CASSFRGQPQHF TGTGCCAGCAGTTTCCGGGGTCAGCCCCAGCATTTT
TRBJ2-2 - - 16 TRBV11-3 CASSPGGGGLTGELFF TGTGCCAGCAGCCCAGGGGGCGGGGGTCTGACCGGGGAGCTGTTTTTT
TRBJ1-1 TRBD1 - 12 TRBV6-5 CASGGQGSEAFF TGTGCCAGCGGGGGACAGGGATCTGAAGCTTTCTTT
TRBJ1-1 - - 15 TRBV28 CASSTPGRMNTEAFF TGTGCCAGCAGCACACCGGGCCGTATGAACACTGAAGCTTTCTTT
TRBJ1-2 - few 11 TRBV12-3/TRBV12-4 CASSSPGGYTF TGTGCCAGCAGTTCGCCGGGCGGCTACACCTTC
TRBJ1-1 - - 15 TRBV3-1/TRBV3-2 CASSQVRGGNTEAFF TGTGCCAGCAGCCAAGTGAGGGGAGGTAACACTGAAGCTTTCTTT
TRBJ1-4 - - 14 TRBV4-1 CASSQAPTNEKLFF TGCGCCAGCAGCCAAGCCCCAACTAATGAAAAACTGTTTTTT
TRBJ2-2 TRBD1 - 17 TRBV9 CASSPDRDRGFTGELFF TGTGCCAGCAGCCCAGACCGGGACAGGGGCTTCACCGGGGAGCTGTTTTTT
TRBJ1-1 - once 13 TRBV7-3 CASSFAENTEAFF TGTGCCAGCAGCTTTGCAGAGAACACTGAAGCTTTCTTT
TRBJ2-3 TRBD2 - 14 TRBV7-2 CASNERGGLGTQYF TGTGCCAGCAACGAGCGGGGGGGCCTGGGTACGCAGTATTTT
TRBJ1-5 TRBD1 once 15 TRBV5-6 CASSLRQGGNQPQHF TGTGCCAGCAGCCTAAGACAGGGGGGTAATCAGCCCCAGCATTTT
TRBJ2-1 TRBD2 - 16 TRBV18 CASSPTSGGAYNEQFF TGTGCCAGCTCACCTACTAGCGGGGGGGCCTACAATGAGCAGTTCTTC
TRBJ2-2 - few 15 TRBV7-3 CASSPNVRNTGELFF TGTGCCAGCAGTCCGAACGTAAGGAACACCGGGGAGCTGTTTTTT
TRBJ1-6 TRBD1 - 14 TRBV20-1 CSASRAGGNSPLHF TGCAGTGCTAGTAGGGCAGGGGGCAATTCACCCCTCCACTTT
TRBJ2-6 - - 17 TRBV19 CASSKEGFGSGANVLTF TGTGCCAGTAGTAAGGAGGGATTTGGCTCTGGGGCCAACGTCCTGACTTTC
TRBJ2-4 - - 13 TRBV24-1 CATSDSAGNIQYF TGTGCCACCAGTGATTCGGCCGGAAACATTCAGTACTTC
TRBJ1-1 - - 12 TRBV10-3 CATQGDGTEAFF TGTGCCACACAGGGTGACGGCACTGAAGCTTTCTTT
TRBJ1-2 - - 13 TRBV19 CASRINGGYGYTF TGTGCCAGCCGAATTAATGGGGGGTATGGCTACACCTTC
TRBJ1-1 - - 15 TRBV18 CASSPRQEGNTEAFF TGTGCCAGCTCACCGCGACAGGAGGGGAACACTGAAGCTTTCTTT
TRBJ1-3 - - 14 TRBV6-5 CASSPFGPGNTIYF TGTGCCAGCAGCCCCTTCGGCCCTGGAAACACCATATATTTT
TRBJ1-4 - once 16 TRBV24-1 CATSPGAGGLDEKLFF TGTGCCACCAGTCCCGGCGCTGGGGGGCTTGATGAAAAACTGTTTTTT
TRBJ2-5 TRBD2 few 17 TRBV9 CASSAGTSGGLQETQYF TGTGCCAGCAGCGCGGGGACTAGCGGGGGTTTACAAGAGACCCAGTACTTC
TRBJ2-6 TRBD1 - 19 TRBV7-3 CASSRRSGTGVFGANVLTF TGTGCCAGCAGCCGCCGATCTGGGACAGGGGTATTTGGGGCCAACGTCCTGACTTTC
TRBJ2-2 - - 15 TRBV29-1 CSVILGQTNTGELFF TGCAGCGTTATTCTAGGGCAGACGAACACCGGGGAGCTGTTTTTT
TRBJ1-3 - - 13 TRBV7-2 CASSHNSGNTIYF TGTGCCAGCAGTCACAACTCTGGAAACACCATATATTTT
TRBJ2-1 - few 15 TRBV3-1/TRBV3-2 CASSPSRLPHNEQFF TGTGCCAGCAGCCCGAGCAGGCTTCCCCACAATGAGCAGTTCTTC